The entry below describes one TCR beta chain. The target of this receptor is not known. An end of the junction differs from the germline gene, which may be a read error. CDR1 MRHNA and CDR2 SNTAGT were looked up in the germline V gene. The CDR3, cysteine through phenylalanine, is 15 amino acids long. Here the CDR3 DNA is all that survives: 45 bases in frame from base 1. These data come from a study of metastatic and nonmetastatic thyroid tumors (TCRdb year 2020). Some background on the complete study: Repertoires from peripheral blood and from tumor or nodule tissue samples of malignant and benign thyroid patients were compared. The study at large found these results: TCR beta diversity was reported as significantly higher in malignant tumors than in benign nodules, in both blood and tumor samples.

No patient had received any treatment before thyroid surgery. Patient clinical samples collected from about 2011 to 2018 were retrospectively analysed using T-cell receptor beta sequencing. Library prep was done by PCR. The instrument was an Illumina HiSeq 4000. High-throughput sequencing was used to profile the CDR3 region of the TCR beta-chain in every patient. The paper's data handling went like this. A classifier to discriminate distant-metastatic papillary thyroid cancer patients was built from CDR3 differences across clinicopathological groups. To measure repertoire diversity the researchers used the Shannon index, while the Morisita-Horn index served to gauge how similar the tumor and blood repertoires were. TCRdb reprocessing: public reads trimmed at Q25 with fastp, clones called with MiXCR, in-frame beta chains kept. The V and J calls and clone size are TCRdb's, not the authors'. Across this sample there are about 32,000 clones, with about 18% seen only once. The ten largest clones take up approximately 10% of the sample.

Sequenced input: blood. The TCR comes from a female donor with papillary thyroid cancer or a benign thyroid nodule (not recorded which). Some clones in this sample may be carry-over from other donors' samples. In this chain, TRBV6-4 is recombined with TRBJ2-7, with TRBD1 identical over 9 junction bases. DNA sequence: TGTGCCAGCAGTTACTCGGACAGGGGAGGGTACGAGCAGTACTTC. It is translated as CASSYSDRGGYEQYF.